The rows below give T cell receptor beta chains drawn from one sample of a study of long-term antiretroviral therapy in people with HIV. Measured with immunoSEQ multiplex PCR; TCRdb has only the in-frame clones, and not every one. The table lists about 29,000 clones, roughly four fifths of them singletons. The sample here was unsorted PBMCs, taken 2.9 years after starting antiretroviral therapy. The receptors derive from a man aged 50 or older with HIV. Both conserved end residues are part of each CDR3. Clone size is shown for a subset of rows, as once, few, many or a class of expanded clone.

v_gene	abundance	j_gene	CDR3aa
TRBV7-2	.	TRBJ2-7	CASSVKTKGAPSSYEQYF
TRBV30	.	TRBJ2-3	CAWSGWTGPPTDTQYF
TRBV11-2	.	TRBJ2-7	CARGGGAYEQYF
TRBV27	.	TRBJ2-1	CASSFDGQANEQFF
TRBV18	.	TRBJ1-1	CASSRQAGNTEAFF
TRBV9	.	TRBJ2-1	CASSARLAGTPYNEQFF
TRBV7-6	.	TRBJ2-5	CASSLVSGRGETQYF
TRBV5-1	.	TRBJ2-3	CASSLTRQGQSIVNTQYF
TRBV28	.	TRBJ1-2	CASRGPGVSGYTF
TRBV4-1	.	TRBJ1-4	CASSQDAPGTGGTPTNEKLFF
TRBV4-1	.	TRBJ2-1	CASSYRWDRAVDEQFF
TRBV2	.	TRBJ2-1	CASRAGLAPNEQFF
TRBV6-5	few	TRBJ1-2	CASSYSESGDGYTF
TRBV6-1	.	TRBJ1-4	CASSFTVDRGGKLFF
TRBV18	.	TRBJ2-3	CASSPPDRGRNTQYF
TRBV7-9	.	TRBJ2-1	CASSSLGPTYNEQFF
TRBV7-3	.	TRBJ2-5	CASSLNPAGETQYF
TRBV11-2	.	TRBJ2-4	CASSLGLAGVSLAKNIQYF
TRBV7-9	.	TRBJ1-3	CASSSRGQSSGNTIYF
TRBV27	.	TRBJ2-3	CASSSSGGMLGTDTQYF
TRBV19	once	TRBJ1-2	CASSILGGYTF
TRBV20-1	.	TRBJ2-7	CSAENYEQYF
TRBV29-1	.	TRBJ2-1	CSVVGGRGGLWAREQFF
TRBV7-9	.	TRBJ1-2	CASSLGGVKANYGYTF
TRBV19	.	TRBJ2-1	CASSTAPGGYEQFF
TRBV11-2	.	TRBJ1-6	CASSLDGGGESPLHF
TRBV5-4	.	TRBJ2-7	CASSLDKGSAYEQYF
TRBV9	.	TRBJ2-7	CASSAGQIYEQYF
TRBV4-1	.	TRBJ1-5	CASSQGTGQPQHF
TRBV14	.	TRBJ2-2	CASSQLRVSGTHYPTNTGELFF
TRBV19	once	TRBJ2-7	CASSIGQGAGEQYF
TRBV9	.	TRBJ1-4	CASSGQGATNEKLFF
TRBV11-2	.	TRBJ1-6	CASSLGAASSYNSPLHF
TRBV6-5	.	TRBJ2-7	CASSAPGGYEQYF
TRBV18	.	TRBJ1-1	CASSVPTTNTEAFF
TRBV7-9	.	TRBJ1-5	CASSVWGDHQPQHF
TRBV4-1	few	TRBJ1-2	CASSPLRTANYGYTF
TRBV19	.	TRBJ2-5	CASSIDSQETQYF
TRBV15	.	TRBJ2-5	CATSGWGQETQYF
TRBV13	.	TRBJ1-2	CASSTSGTGGYGYTF
TRBV4-1	.	TRBJ2-5	CASSAQQGGETQYF
TRBV7-2	.	TRBJ1-1	CASSNLFGTLEAFF
TRBV5-5	.	TRBJ2-7	CASSLDRASYEQYF
TRBV18	.	TRBJ2-1	CASSRTSGSYNEQFF
TRBV2	once	TRBJ2-7	CASPSLGRGLNEQYF
TRBV11-3	.	TRBJ1-3	CASSHHRGHSGNTIYF